These 29 T cell receptor beta chains came from one sample sequenced in a study of blood T cell repertoires in COVID-19. The assay was immunoSEQ multiplex PCR, and TCRdb's table has in-frame clones only and misses some. Among 250,000 to 350,000 clones listed, around 90% were seen once. Material for sequencing was PBMCs or T cells enriched from blood (not recorded which). These receptor sequences come from a woman aged 30 to 39 who had recovered from COVID-19.

The genes are TRBV29-1 and TRBJ2-7, with 7 bases lining up with TRBD1. Germline loops: CDR1 SQVTM, CDR2 ANQGSEA. The CDR3 spans 14 residues. V was pared by 4 bases and J by 5 bases, with 11 bases of the junction left unmatched. The CDR3 DNA follows: TGCAGCGTTGGAGAGGGGGCATTTTCTGACGAGCAGTACTTC. This gives the protein CSVGEGAFSDEQYF.

V usage is TRBV28 and J usage is TRBJ1-2; no firm D call. Germline-derived CDR1 and CDR2 are MDHEN and SYDVKM. V dropped 6 bases and J dropped 4 bases, with 15 bases sitting between them. The CDR3 sequence is 14 residues long. This CDR3 reads CASSQNSLVYGYTF. The CDR3 region has the DNA TGTGCCAGCAGCCAAAATAGCCTAGTCTATGGCTACACCTTC.

V and J are TRBV7-9 and TRBJ1-2; TRBD1 might be the D (6 bases). Germline values: CDR1 SEHNR, CDR2 FQNEAQ (reference sequence). Trimming removed 5 bases at V and 4 bases at J, with 20 bases between. The CDR3 covers 16 residues. The CDR3 region has the DNA TGTGCCAGCAGCCCCCGGACAGAGGGGATGAGCTATGGCTACACCTTC. The encoded protein is CASSPRTEGMSYGYTF.

The chain's CDR3 is CASSWLRDPLNEQFF. The CDR3 nucleotides read TGTGCCAGCAGCTGGTTGCGGGATCCTCTCAATGAGCAGTTCTTC. The genes are TRBV11-2 and TRBJ2-1; TRBD2 might be the D (6 bases). This CDR3 comprises 15 residues. Trimming shortened V by 4 bases and J by 6 bases, and 16 bases separated the two germline ends. Germline loops: CDR1 SGHAT, CDR2 FQNNGV.

The chain has TRBV29-1 and TRBJ2-1, with D unclear. The CDR3 has 14 residues. V was pared by 2 bases and J by 0 bases, with 8 bases between. CDR1 is SQVTM and CDR2 is ANQGSEA in the germline V gene. Here the CDR3 reads CSVEPFSSYNEQFF. The CDR3 DNA reads as TGCAGCGTTGAACCTTTTAGCTCCTACAATGAGCAGTTCTTC.

This chain links TRBV12-5 with TRBJ1-2; D may be TRBD1 (5 bases). V gave up 5 bases and J gave up 0 bases, with 10 bases separating them. Germline lookup yields CDR1 LGHNT and CDR2 FRNRAP. The CDR3 loop spans 14 amino acids. The chain's CDR3 is CASGPQGSNYGYTF. The DNA for the CDR3 is TGTGCTAGTGGTCCTCAGGGATCTAACTATGGCTACACCTTC.

The chain recombines TRBV28 with TRBJ2-7; D might be TRBD2 (5 bases). Trimming left V 2 bases short and J 2 bases short, with 13 bases between. Germline V gives CDR1 MDHEN, CDR2 SYDVKM. The CDR3 sequence is 15 residues long. In DNA form, the CDR3 reads TGTGCCAGCAGTTTACCGGGATCAACTACCTACGAGCAGTACTTC. Encoded protein: CASSLPGSTTYEQYF. Filled out from reference TRBV28 and TRBJ2-7, the complete variable domain reads DVKVTQSSRYLVKRTGEKVFLECVQDMDHENMFWYRQDPGLGLRLIYFSYDVKMKEKGDIPEGYSVSREKKERFSLILESASTNQTSMYLCASSLPGSTTYEQYFGPGTRLTVT.

The chain's CDR3 is CASSEATSGRGGYNEQFF. The CDR3 DNA reads as TGTGCCAGCAGTGAAGCAACTAGCGGGAGGGGGGGCTACAATGAGCAGTTCTTC. This rearrangement joins TRBV6-1 to TRBJ2-1; 13 bases match TRBD2. In germline, CDR1 is MNHNS, CDR2 SASEGT. V was clipped by 0 bases and J by 3 bases; unmatched bases: 5. This CDR3 has 18 amino acids.

The chain combines TRBV19 with TRBJ2-5, with a possible D match to TRBD2 (5 bases). Germline CDR1 and CDR2: LNHDA and SQIVND (reference sequence). The CDR3 is 15 residues long. The V end was cut by 3 bases, the J end by 1 base, with 12 bases between. CDR3 nucleotides: TGTGCCAGTAGTATCCGCTTGGGGAGCCAAGAGACCCAGTACTTC. Translated, it gives CASSIRLGSQETQYF. The full variable domain, completed using reference TRBV19 and TRBJ2-5, is DGGITQSPKYLFRKEGQNVTLSCEQNLNHDAMYWYRQDPGQGLRLIYYSQIVNDFQKGDIAEGYSVSREKKESFPLTVTSAQKNPTAFYLCASSIRLGSQETQYFGPGTRLLVL.

The gene calls are TRBV7-9 and TRBJ2-7; tentative D call: TRBD1 (6 bases). The CDR3 is made up of 15 amino acids. The germline V and J ends were trimmed by 4 bases and 1 base, with 14 bases remaining between them. Germline assignment: CDR1 SEHNR and CDR2 FQNEAQ (reference sequence). CDR3 sequence (DNA): TGTGCCAGCAGCTCCCGACAGGAGAGGTCCTACGAGCAGTACTTC. It encodes CASSSRQERSYEQYF.

This clone appeared a single time. The V and J genes are TRBV7-9 and TRBJ1-4; 9 bases match TRBD1. The V segment lost 6 bases and the J segment 4 bases; nucleotides outside the gene matches: 6. Germline V gene data show CDR1 as SEHNR and CDR2 as FQNEAQ (reference sequence). The CDR3 runs to 15 residues. The CDR3 reads CASRKSGQGNEKLFF. CDR3 bases: TGTGCCAGCAGAAAATCGGGACAGGGTAATGAAAAACTGTTTTTT.

The rearrangement joins TRBV30 to TRBJ1-5; 9 bases are shared with TRBD1. J lost 7 bases, V lost 3 bases, and 4 bases had no gene match. Germline-derived CDR1 and CDR2 are GTSNPN and SVGIG (reference sequence). This CDR3 region has 13 residues. The CDR3 protein is CAWRGQGYQPQHF. CDR3 nucleotide sequence: TGTGCCTGGAGAGGACAGGGGTACCAGCCCCAGCATTTT.

The CDR3 region has the DNA TGTGCCAGCAGTTACGTTACAGGGAACTATGGCTACACCTTC. This encodes CASSYVTGNYGYTF. The chain has TRBV6-5 and TRBJ1-2, with a possible D match to TRBD1 (6 bases). The CDR3 has 14 amino acids. V was clipped by 2 bases and J by 2 bases, with 9 bases between them. CDR1 and CDR2 (germline): MNHEY, SVGAGI.

The chain recombines TRBV9 with TRBJ1-5, with D tentatively TRBD1 (5 bases). The CDR3 contains 13 residues. Germline V lookup: CDR1 SGDLS, CDR2 YYNGEE. V gave up 3 bases and J gave up 6 bases, with 10 bases separating them. Here the CDR3 DNA reads TGTGCCAGCAGCGGAAGGACATCTCAGCCCCAGCATTTT. Its translation: CASSGRTSQPQHF. Combining the CDR3 with reference TRBV9 and TRBJ1-5 gives the whole variable domain DSGVTQTPKHLITATGQRVTLRCSPRSGDLSVYWYQQSLDQGLQFLIQYYNGEERAKGNILERFSAQQFPDLHSELNLSSLELGDSALYFCASSGRTSQPQHFGDGTRLSIL.

This rearrangement joins TRBV7-9 to TRBJ1-6, with D tentatively TRBD1 (5 bases). The CDR3 is 15 amino acids. The germline CDR1 and CDR2 sequences are SEHNR and FQNEAQ (reference sequence). The germline V and J ends were trimmed by 4 bases and 9 bases, with 16 bases remaining between them. DNA of the CDR3: TGTGCCAGCAGCTCTGGGGGACGGAGGGGTTCACCCCTCCACTTT. Translating gives CASSSGGRRGSPLHF.

This clone was observed once. This chain joins TRBV12-5 and TRBJ2-3, with 9 bases identical to TRBD1. The CDR3 contains 15 residues. V was clipped by 7 bases and J by 1 base; unmatched bases: 6. Germline V gene data show CDR1 as LGHNT and CDR2 as FRNRAP. CDR3 protein: CASALDRGGTDTQYF. The CDR3 DNA reads as TGTGCTAGTGCCCTCGACAGGGGGGGCACAGATACGCAGTATTTT.

V gene TRBV5-4 combines with J gene TRBJ2-1; maybe TRBD2 (7 bases). The CDR3 extends over 17 amino acids. Germline values: CDR1 SGHNT, CDR2 YYREEE (reference sequence). V lost 0 bases and J 5 bases, leaving 18 bases between the germline ends. CDR3 region: CASSLVGGAPKNNEQFF. The CDR3 nucleotides read TGTGCCAGCAGCTTGGTGGGGGGGGCCCCCAAAAACAATGAGCAGTTCTTC. The variable domain in full, completed from reference TRBV5-4 and TRBJ2-1, reads ETGVTQSPTHLIKTRGQQVTLRCSSQSGHNTVSWYQQALGQGPQFIFQYYREEENGRGNFPPRFSGLQFPNYSSELNVNALELDDSALYLCASSLVGGAPKNNEQFFGPGTRLTVL.

The chain joins TRBV11-2 to TRBJ2-7, with 8 bases identical to TRBD1. Per germline, CDR1 SGHAT and CDR2 FQNNGV. This CDR3 spans 14 amino acids. V was clipped by 3 bases and J by 6 bases; unmatched bases: 7. The DNA for the CDR3 is TGTGCCAGCAGCTTGGGGCAGGGGGCCCTCGAGCAGTACTTC. Protein sequence: CASSLGQGALEQYF.

The gene calls are TRBV24-1 and TRBJ1-2; TRBD1 matches at 7 bases. Per the germline V gene, CDR1 is KGHDR and CDR2 is SFDVKD. This CDR3 contains 16 residues. The J segment lost 4 bases and the V segment lost 2 bases, leaving 9 bases of the junction unmatched. CDR3 nucleotides: TGTGCCACCAGTGATTCGACAGGGAATCACCTCTATGGCTACACCTTC. Residues: CATSDSTGNHLYGYTF.

This clone showed up just once. This chain uses TRBV11-2 with TRBJ2-5, with 8 positions matching TRBD1. The germline gives CDR1 SGHAT, CDR2 FQNNGV. This CDR3 has 16 amino acids. The junction had 7 bases not matched to a gene; V was cut back by 2 bases and J by 2 bases. CDR3 protein: CASSLFSGGPQETQYF. For the CDR3, the DNA is TGTGCCAGCAGCTTATTTTCAGGGGGCCCTCAAGAGACCCAGTACTTC.

This clone has only a few counts. The rearrangement joins TRBV7-8 to TRBJ1-3; no clear D gene. Germline values: CDR1 SGHVS, CDR2 FQNEAQ. This CDR3 spans 15 amino acids. V was clipped by 3 bases and J by 1 base, with 10 bases between them. The CDR3 here is CASSLRGLSGNTIYF. CDR3 coding DNA: TGTGCCAGCAGCTTGCGGGGATTATCTGGAAACACCATATATTTT.

The chain uses TRBV3-1 (or the pseudogene TRBV3-2) and TRBJ1-1, with TRBD1 matching 8 bases. This CDR3 is built from 16 residues. Germline V gene lookup returns CDR1 LGHDT and CDR2 YNNKEL (reference sequence). Germline trimming cut 3 bases from V and 4 bases from J; bases unmatched to any gene: 10. The DNA of the CDR3 is TGTGCCAGCAGCCACAATGACAGGGGAGGGTTCACTGAAGCTTTCTTT. Translated, it gives CASSHNDRGGFTEAFF.

The gene calls are TRBV3-1 (or the pseudogene TRBV3-2) and TRBJ2-1; 9 bases agree with TRBD2. With V trimmed by 0 bases and J by 6 bases, 9 bases remained unmatched. Germline V lookup: CDR1 LGHDT, CDR2 YNNKEL (reference sequence). The length of the CDR3 is 17 residues. As DNA, the CDR3 is TGTGCCAGCAGCCAAGATGTGGGGGCGGGAGGGCCCAATGAGCAGTTCTTC. Its protein is CASSQDVGAGGPNEQFF.

The J gene is TRBJ2-4, the V gene TRBV2, with TRBD2 identical over 7 bases. The CDR3 totals 21 residues. V lost 6 bases, J lost 0 bases, and 23 bases stayed unmatched. Per germline, CDR1 SNHLY and CDR2 FYNNEI. In DNA, the CDR3 is TGTGCCAGCAGCGTTTCCACTTGGCGGGAGAATTATGTGGTAGCCAAAAACATTCAGTACTTC. Translated: CASSVSTWRENYVVAKNIQYF.

This clone was counted a few times. This chain joins TRBV19 and TRBJ1-5, with 7 bases that match TRBD1. CDR1 and CDR2 (germline): LNHDA, SQIVND (reference sequence). V shed 7 bases and J 4 bases; nucleotides not matched to a gene: 10. The length of the CDR3 is 15 residues. CDR3 amino acids: CASTSTGTLNQPQHF. CDR3 sequence (DNA): TGTGCCAGTACCTCGACAGGGACCCTTAATCAGCCCCAGCATTTT.

The chain employs TRBV7-3 and TRBJ2-3; perhaps TRBD2 as D (5 bases). Trimming took off 5 bases at V and 1 base at J, with 10 bases between the two ends. Germline CDR1 SGHTA, CDR2 FQGTGA. There are 14 residues in the CDR3. As DNA, the CDR3 is TGTGCCAGCAGCGTAGGACTGGGCACAGATACGCAGTATTTT. The encoded protein is CASSVGLGTDTQYF.

The V gene is TRBV9, the J gene TRBJ2-7; the match to TRBD1 covers 9 bases. The CDR3 is made up of 15 amino acids. V trimming: 3 bases; J trimming: 4 bases; junction bases outside the gene matches: 8. Germline-derived CDR1 and CDR2 are SGDLS and YYNGEE. The CDR3, as DNA: TGTGCCAGCAGCGCATGGACAGGGGACAGATACGAGCAGTACTTC. Its protein product is CASSAWTGDRYEQYF.

The V and J genes are TRBV27 and TRBJ1-2, with D tentatively TRBD1 (6 bases). Germline lookup yields CDR1 MNHEY and CDR2 SMNVEV (reference sequence). The V and J ends lost 4 bases and 4 bases respectively, with 10 bases between them. This CDR3 comprises 13 residues. The DNA for the CDR3 is TGTGCCAGCAGTTCTAACAGGGTCTATGGCTACACCTTC. It specifies CASSSNRVYGYTF.

This rearrangement joins TRBV6-1 to TRBJ2-7; 9 positions agree with TRBD1. The CDR3 has 12 residues. The germline V gene encodes CDR1 MNHNS and CDR2 SASEGT. The V segment lost 1 base and the J segment 12 bases; nucleotides outside the gene matches: 4. The CDR3 nucleotides read TGTGCCAGCAGTGAAGTGGGGACAGGGTGGTACTTC. Residues: CASSEVGTGWYF.